Each of the 3 T cell receptor beta chains below was sequenced from the same sample in a study of T cell responses to AZD1222 COVID-19 vaccine. Assay used: immunoSEQ multiplex PCR; TCRdb lists only in-frame clones, some missing. The data show about 92,000 clones, approximately 88% seen once. The sample was peripheral blood, taken on day 0 of AZD1222 vaccination. The receptors shown here come from an adult in good health.

The rearrangement links TRBV2 to TRBJ2-7, with TRBD1 matching over 9 bases. The germline CDR1 and CDR2 sequences are SNHLY and FYNNEI. This CDR3 region has 14 residues. V lost 6 bases to trimming and J lost 2 bases; unmatched junction nucleotides: 5. The chain's CDR3 is CASSGRDRAYEQYF. The DNA of the CDR3 is TGTGCCAGCAGCGGACGGGACAGGGCCTACGAGCAGTACTTC.

V and J are TRBV6-1 and TRBJ2-5; the D gene is possibly TRBD2 (5 bases). This CDR3 contains 14 residues. The germline V gene encodes CDR1 MNHNS and CDR2 SASEGT. Trimming pared 6 bases from V and 3 bases from J, leaving 14 bases between. CDR3 nucleotides: TGTGCCAGCAGGCAGGTGACGGGGAAAGAGACCCAGTACTTC. It translates to CASRQVTGKETQYF.

V and J are TRBV15 and TRBJ2-7, with D perhaps matching TRBD1 (6 bases). From germline, CDR1 is LNHNV and CDR2 YYDKDF (reference sequence). The CDR3 sequence is 14 residues long. V gave up 0 bases and J gave up 5 bases, with 11 bases separating them. CDR3 in amino acids: CATSRDLQGNEQYF. DNA for the CDR3: TGTGCCACCAGCAGAGATTTACAGGGTAACGAGCAGTACTTC.